Below, 31 T cell receptor beta chains from the same sample are listed, as sequenced in a study of T-cell reconstitution after alpha-beta-depleted transplantation in children. Preparing the TCRbeta library involved the use of unique molecular identifiers. TCRdb reprocessed the PCR reads via MiXCR and lists one record per CDR3 protein. The data contain fewer than 130,000 distinct CDR3 sequences, 10% of them singletons. The sequencing here drew on PBMCs from the stem cell graft donor, taken from the stem cell graft. The receptor source for this set is a human donor who donated a stem cell graft to a child with acute lymphoblastic leukemia.

This clonotype was counted at least ten times. V usage is TRBV25-1 and J usage is TRBJ1-3; a weak D match, TRBD1 (6 bases). With 4 bases removed from V and 4 bases from J, the gap between germline ends came to 8 bases. Germline loops: CDR1 MGHDK, CDR2 SYGVNS. The length of the CDR3 is 13 residues. This CDR3 reads CASSAGAGNTIYF. The DNA for the CDR3 is TGTGCCAGCAGTGCAGGGGCCGGAAACACCATATATTTT.

The table lists this clonotype with many counts. This chain connects TRBV6-2 or TRBV6-3 to TRBJ2-2; unclear D gene. This CDR3 contains 14 residues. Germline V gene lookup returns CDR1 MNHEY and CDR2 SVGEGT. Between the trimmed V and J ends, which lost 1 base and 6 bases, there was a span of 9 bases. The CDR3 sequence is CASSYLGVAGELFF. The CDR3 nucleotides are TGTGCCAGCAGTTACTTGGGCGTTGCCGGGGAGCTGTTTTTT.

V and J are TRBV20-1 and TRBJ1-2; D is undetermined. CDR1 and CDR2 from the germline V gene are DFQATT and SNEGSKA (reference sequence). V lost 1 base and J 3 bases, leaving 6 bases between the germline ends. CDR3 length: 12 amino acids. The CDR3, as DNA: TGCAGTGCTAGAGGGGGAGACTATGGCTACACCTTC. Translation: CSARGGDYGYTF.

Concerning this clonotype itself: A much larger clone lies one base from this, so it may be a read error. V gene TRBV12-3 or TRBV12-4 combines with J gene TRBJ2-1, with TRBD1 matching 7 bases. Trimming cost V 2 bases and J 0 bases; bases outside gene matches: 10. The CDR3 is 18 residues long. The CDR3 reads CASSLTGTVICSYNEQFF. CDR3 nucleotide sequence: TGTGCCAGCAGTTTAACCGGGACAGTCATCTGCTCCTACAATGAGCAGTTCTTC.

This clonotype occurred many times. The rearrangement joins TRBV29-1 to TRBJ2-1, with D possibly TRBD2 on 5 matching bases. CDR1 and CDR2 (germline): SQVTM, ANQGSEA. CDR3 length equals 11 residues. V shed 3 bases and J shed 7 bases, with 7 bases lying between them. The chain's CDR3 is CSVEGRNEQFF. The CDR3 DNA is TGCAGCGTTGAGGGGAGAAATGAGCAGTTCTTC.

At least ten counts were recorded for this clonotype. The CDR3 DNA follows: TGTGCCAGCAGTCCAACTCGTTGGGGCTATCCGAAGGAAGAGACCCAGTACTTC. Protein product: CASSPTRWGYPKEETQYF. This chain links TRBV2 with TRBJ2-5, with D maybe TRBD1 (5 bases). Germline CDR1 is SNHLY and CDR2 is FYNNEI. The CDR3 length is 18 residues. Trimming removed 5 bases from V and 3 bases from J, with 25 bases in between.

The chain has TRBV20-1 and TRBJ2-2; 7 bases match TRBD1. V trimming: 1 base; J trimming: 2 bases; junction bases outside the gene matches: 7. The CDR3 has 16 residues. The germline CDR1 and CDR2 sequences are DFQATT and SNEGSKA (reference sequence). The CDR3 DNA sequence: TGCAGTGCTAGAGCCTGGACAGGCCGAAACACCGGGGAGCTGTTTTTT. This encodes CSARAWTGRNTGELFF.

This clonotype was recorded at least ten times. The V gene is TRBV7-9, the J gene TRBJ1-3; 8 bases align to TRBD1. V lost 4 bases, J lost 4 bases, and 6 bases stayed unmatched. Germline CDR1 reads SEHNR; CDR2 reads FQNEAQ (reference sequence). CDR3 length equals 15 residues. The CDR3 spells CASSSQGARGNTIYF. The CDR3 bases are TGTGCCAGCAGCTCCCAGGGGGCGCGAGGAAACACCATATATTTT.

This clonotype was detected ten times or more. The CDR3 DNA sequence: TGTGCCAGCAGCCCAGGTCGGGGTGCAGATACGCAGTATTTT. Translating it yields CASSPGRGADTQYF. The rearrangement uses TRBV7-2 and TRBJ2-3; D may be TRBD2 (5 bases). Trimming shortened V by 5 bases and J by 4 bases, and 13 bases separated the two germline ends. The CDR3 sequence is 14 residues long. Germline loops: CDR1 SGHTA, CDR2 FQGNSA.

The sample holds many counts of this clonotype. J is TRBJ2-7 and V is TRBV10-3, with 11 nucleotides matching TRBD2. Germline CDR1 is ENHRY and CDR2 is SYGVKD. Trimming removed 2 bases from V and 4 bases from J; junction bases left unmatched: 4. The length of the CDR3 is 15 residues. The CDR3 is CAISETSGSPYEQYF. The CDR3 DNA follows: TGTGCCATCAGTGAGACTAGCGGGAGTCCGTACGAGCAGTACTTC.

This clonotype was detected many times. V gene TRBV7-3 combines with J gene TRBJ2-1, with 9 bases identical to TRBD2. CDR3 length: 15 residues. Unmatched junction bases numbered 5, after V lost 5 bases and J lost 3 bases. Germline assignment: CDR1 SGHTA and CDR2 FQGTGA. The CDR3 sequence is CASSHGTSSYNEQFF. In DNA form, the CDR3 reads TGTGCCAGCAGCCATGGGACTAGCAGCTACAATGAGCAGTTCTTC.

The table lists this clonotype with many counts. This chain joins TRBV6-2 or TRBV6-3 and TRBJ1-1; possibly TRBD1 for D (5 bases). Germline V gene sequence: CDR1 MNHEY, CDR2 SVGEGT. This CDR3 is built from 17 residues. The germline V and J ends were trimmed by 7 bases and 8 bases, with 29 bases remaining between them. CDR3 nucleotides: TGTGCCAGCACATCTGCCCCCGGACACCATCTGAGAGGGGAAGCTTTCTTT. Encoded protein: CASTSAPGHHLRGEAFF.

This clonotype was recorded a few times. The V and J genes are TRBV29-1 and TRBJ2-5; weak D call: TRBD2 (5 bases). The CDR3 runs to 12 residues. Trimming took 3 bases from V and 7 from J, leaving 12 bases between them. CDR1 and CDR2 (germline): SQVTM, ANQGSEA. The CDR3 bases are TGCAGCGTTGACCTACACGAGGGGACCCAGTACTTC. Its protein is CSVDLHEGTQYF.

Ten or more counts support this clonotype. The gene calls are TRBV7-2 and TRBJ1-2; 10 bases map to TRBD1. With V trimmed by 7 bases and J by 6 bases, 8 bases remained unmatched. The CDR3 is 14 amino acids. The germline CDR1 and CDR2 sequences are SGHTA and FQGNSA. CDR3 loop: CASTFGQGVDGYTF. The CDR3 DNA follows: TGTGCCAGCACCTTCGGACAGGGGGTTGATGGCTACACCTTC. Variable domain in full (rest from reference TRBV7-2 and TRBJ1-2): GAGVSQSPSNKVTEKGKDVELRCDPISGHTALYWYRQSLGQGLEFLIYFQGNSAPDKSGLPSDRFSAERTGGSVSTLTIQRTQQEDSAVYLCASTFGQGVDGYTFGSGTRLTVV.

This clonotype appeared many times. The J gene is TRBJ2-7, the V gene TRBV6-1; 8 bases map to TRBD2. CDR3 size: 15 residues. The V gene end was trimmed by 4 bases and the J gene end by 1 base; junction bases not matched to a gene: 6. Germline V CDR1 and CDR2: MNHNS, SASEGT. The CDR3 region has the DNA TGTGCCAGCAGTGGCACTAGCGGACTTTCCTACGAGCAGTACTTC. Protein product: CASSGTSGLSYEQYF.

This clonotype was counted at least ten times. This is likely a read error, given that the CDR3 carries no conserved phenylalanine or tryptophan at its end. The genes are TRBV27 and TRBJ2-6; 8 nucleotides agree with TRBD1. Per the germline V gene, CDR1 is MNHEY and CDR2 is SMNVEV (reference sequence). The CDR3 spans 17 residues. V trimming: 5 bases; J trimming: 3 bases; junction bases outside the gene matches: 9. CDR3 sequence: CASSRGTGPLGANVLTL. CDR3 DNA: TGTGCCAGCAGTCGCGGGACAGGCCCCCTTGGGGCCAACGTCCTGACTTTA.

The chain joins TRBV25-1 to TRBJ2-1, with D perhaps matching TRBD1 or TRBD2 (5 bases each). This CDR3 is 14 amino acids long. Germline V gene sequence: CDR1 MGHDK, CDR2 SYGVNS. With 5 bases removed from V and 2 bases from J, the gap between germline ends came to 10 bases. CDR3: CASSRVGAYNEQFF. For the CDR3, the DNA is TGTGCCAGCAGTCGCGTGGGGGCCTACAATGAGCAGTTCTTC.

This clonotype was seen repeatedly, ten times or more. V gene TRBV4-3 combines with J gene TRBJ2-3; maybe TRBD2 (5 bases). CDR1 is LGHNA, CDR2 YSLEER, per germline. V gave up 1 base and J gave up 0 bases, with 11 bases separating them. The CDR3 consists of 16 residues. The CDR3: CASSQVTGVSTDTQYF. CDR3 sequence (DNA): TGCGCCAGCAGCCAAGTTACCGGGGTTAGCACAGATACGCAGTATTTT.

This clonotype was seen ten or more times. The chain employs TRBV5-6 and TRBJ2-4, with 10 bases that match TRBD1. Germline CDR1 reads SGHDT; CDR2 reads YYEEEE. Losses at the gene ends were 4 bases for V and 3 bases for J; bases not matched to a gene: 19. This CDR3 has 20 amino acids. In nucleotides, the CDR3 is TGTGCCAGCAGCAGCAGACAGGGGGCGTTGGGGAATAGCGGCAAAAACATTCAGTACTTC. Protein: CASSSRQGALGNSGKNIQYF.

This clonotype was counted ten times or more. The CDR3 nucleotides are TGCAGTGCAACGAGACTTTACTACAATGAGCAGTTCTTC. This codes for CSATRLYYNEQFF. The chain recombines TRBV20-1 with TRBJ2-1; no definite D call. The CDR3 covers 13 residues. Germline loops: CDR1 DFQATT, CDR2 SNEGSKA (reference sequence). Trimming stripped 6 bases from V and 3 bases from J, with 12 bases between.

This clonotype was seen a handful of times. This chain links TRBV7-2 with TRBJ2-1, with a possible D match to TRBD2 (7 bases). The germline gives CDR1 SGHTA, CDR2 FQGNSA. CDR3 length: 13 residues. The chain's CDR3 is CAMRGGADNEQFF. CDR3 sequence (DNA): TGTGCGATGAGGGGGGGCGCGGACAATGAGCAGTTCTTC.

The chain uses TRBV3-1 and TRBJ1-5; D not certain. CDR1 and CDR2 (germline): LGHDT, YNNKEL (reference sequence). The CDR3 is made up of 14 amino acids. Trimming shortened V by 0 bases and J by 5 bases, and 8 bases separated the two germline ends. CDR3 protein: CASSQDLGYQPQHF. The DNA of the CDR3 is TGTGCCAGCAGCCAAGATTTGGGGTATCAGCCCCAGCATTTT.

This clonotype turned up a few times. The chain recombines TRBV30 with TRBJ1-1; D remains ambiguous. In germline, CDR1 is GTSNPN, CDR2 SVGIG (reference sequence). This CDR3 region has 11 residues. V was cut by 2 bases and J by 8 bases, with 9 bases left in between. Written as DNA, the CDR3 is TGTGCCTGGAGTACGCAGATAGAAGCTTTCTTT. Protein: CAWSTQIEAFF.

This clonotype was seen repeatedly, ten times or more. This rearrangement joins TRBV7-2 to TRBJ1-5, with D perhaps TRBD1 (5 bases). CDR3 length: 16 amino acids. Germline V gene sequence: CDR1 SGHTA, CDR2 FQGNSA. Trimming pared 1 base from V and 2 bases from J, leaving 12 bases between. The CDR3 reads CASSLVSQVGNQPQHF. CDR3 DNA: TGTGCCAGCAGCTTAGTCTCACAGGTTGGCAATCAGCCCCAGCATTTT.

At least ten counts were recorded for this clonotype. The chain is built from TRBV20-1 and TRBJ2-2; TRBD2 agrees at 7 bases. V lost 3 bases to trimming and J lost 4 bases; unmatched junction nucleotides: 11. The CDR3 spans 16 residues. Looked up from germline, CDR1 is DFQATT and CDR2 is SNEGSKA (reference sequence). For the CDR3, the DNA is TGCAGTGCTAGTAATGGCGGGAGACCCTCCACCGGGGAGCTGTTTTTT. As protein: CSASNGGRPSTGELFF.

Many counts were recorded for this clonotype. The chain recombines TRBV7-2 with TRBJ2-5; D remains unclear. Trimming removed 6 bases at V and 3 bases at J, with 5 bases between. The CDR3 is 11 residues long. Per germline, CDR1 SGHTA and CDR2 FQGNSA. CDR3 coding DNA: TGTGCCAGCAGTTCGAAAGAGACCCAGTACTTC. It encodes CASSSKETQYF.

This clonotype was detected ten times or more. The chain carries TRBV7-9 and TRBJ2-1, with D possibly TRBD2 on 6 matching bases. The germline V and J ends were trimmed by 0 bases and 9 bases, with 15 bases remaining between them. The CDR3 loop spans 15 amino acids. From germline, CDR1 is SEHNR and CDR2 FQNEAQ (reference sequence). In nucleotides, the CDR3 is TGTGCCAGCAGCTTAGCGCTCCCTAGCGATGGTGAGCAGTTCTTC. Its translation is CASSLALPSDGEQFF.

This clonotype occurred many times. J is TRBJ1-2 and V is TRBV7-2, with D tentatively TRBD1 (5 bases). The V and J ends lost 2 bases and 1 base respectively, with 11 bases between them. The CDR3 is made up of 15 amino acids. In germline, CDR1 is SGHTA, CDR2 FQGNSA. As DNA, the CDR3 is TGTGCCAGCAGCTTAAGAGGCAGGGATAACTATGGCTACACCTTC. Protein sequence: CASSLRGRDNYGYTF.

This clonotype was counted many times. The chain links TRBV12-3 or TRBV12-4 to TRBJ2-6, with D unclear. The CDR3 contains 15 residues. Trimming took off 5 bases at V and 4 bases at J, with 12 bases between the two ends. The CDR3 DNA reads as TGTGCCAGCAGTCCTAGGGATGCAGGGGCCAACGTCCTGACTTTC. This gives the protein CASSPRDAGANVLTF.

The table lists this clonotype with many counts. V usage is TRBV5-1 and J usage is TRBJ2-3; possible D gene TRBD1, 5 bases. This CDR3 is 16 amino acids long. V was pared by 0 bases and J by 4 bases, with 15 bases between. Germline values: CDR1 SGHRS, CDR2 YFSETQ. The CDR3 protein is CASSLVGRVDADTQYF. CDR3 in DNA: TGCGCCAGCAGCTTGGTCGGCAGGGTTGATGCAGATACGCAGTATTTT.

This clonotype was observed a handful of times. The chain recombines TRBV11-2 with TRBJ2-1; 9 bases are shared with TRBD2. The junction had 8 bases not matched to a gene; V was cut back by 5 bases and J by 6 bases. The V gene's germline CDR1 is SGHAT and CDR2 FQNNGV. The CDR3 totals 15 residues. The CDR3 sequence is CASSPTAGGPNEQFF. CDR3 DNA sequence: TGTGCCAGCAGCCCCACTGCGGGAGGGCCCAATGAGCAGTTCTTC. Full variable domain (remainder filled in from reference TRBV11-2 and TRBJ2-1): EAGVAQSPRYKIIEKRQSVAFWCNPISGHATLYWYQQILGQGPKLLIQFQNNGVVDDSQLPKDRFSAERLKGVDSTLKIQPAKLEDSAVYLCASSPTAGGPNEQFFGPGTRLTVL.